A selection of T cell receptor beta chains follows, all from one sample in a study of chemoradiotherapy in HPV16-positive cancers. The repertoire was sequenced with immunoSEQ multiplex PCR; TCRdb's copy has only in-frame clones and lacks some. The sample contains about 20,000 clones, around 78% of which appear only once. The specimen was obtained from a patient who underwent chemoradiotherapy. The receptors here all came from a human donor with HPV-associated anogenital cancer. Both conserved end residues are part of each CDR3. The D gene is left open where the match is weak. Not all rows give a size; the values are once, few, many and, for expanded clones, a class.

TRBV5-4	TRBJ2-1	-	TRBD2	CASSLAGLAGGGRNEQFF	TGTGCCAGCAGCCTGGCGGGGCTAGCGGGAGGGGGGAGGAATGAGCAGTTCTTC
TRBV5-6	TRBJ1-2	-	-	CASRPSRQGGYGYTF	TGTGCCAGCCGCCCGAGTCGCCAGGGTGGATATGGCTACACCTTC
TRBV20-1	TRBJ2-7	-	-	CSAQDSHEQYF	TGCAGTGCCCAGGACAGTCACGAGCAGTACTTC
TRBV28	TRBJ2-2	-	-	CASSPIQRPGELFF	TGTGCCAGCAGTCCCATACAGAGACCCGGGGAGCTGTTTTTT
TRBV18	TRBJ2-5	-	-	CASSPIITGGSQETQYF	TGTGCCAGCTCACCAATTATTACAGGTGGAAGTCAAGAGACCCAGTACTTC
TRBV4-1	TRBJ1-1	-	TRBD1	CASSQERRQGTEAFF	TGCGCCAGCAGCCAAGAGAGGAGACAGGGGACTGAAGCTTTCTTT
TRBV11-3	TRBJ1-1	once	-	CASSGGGLNTEAFF	TGTGCCAGCAGCGGGGGAGGGCTGAACACTGAAGCTTTCTTT
TRBV5-4	TRBJ1-1	-	-	CASSLPGFNTEAFF	TGTGCCAGCAGCTTACCGGGATTTAACACTGAAGCTTTCTTT
TRBV5-5	TRBJ2-2	-	-	CASSFLAGELFF	TGTGCCAGCAGCTTTTTGGCCGGGGAGCTGTTTTTT
TRBV27	TRBJ1-6	-	-	CASSLGRLYNSPLHF	TGTGCCAGCAGTTTAGGTCGGCTTTATAATTCACCCCTCCACTTT
TRBV5-4	TRBJ1-3	-	TRBD1	CASSPTGGFGNTIYF	TGTGCCAGCAGCCCGACAGGGGGCTTTGGAAACACCATATATTTT